This paragraph covers one T cell receptor beta chain sequence. Its antigen is unknown. Aged about 6 to 100, donors were systemically healthy Caucasians from Russia. The CDR3 sequence is 15 residues long. V lost 3 bases to trimming and J lost 2 bases; unmatched junction nucleotides: 5. Germline loops: CDR1 DFQATT, CDR2 SNEGSKA (reference sequence). This entry belongs to a study of blood T cells in healthy people across ages. Study-level results: There was no known CMV status for donors, so expanded clonotype changes were possibly confounded.

Sample-barcoded 5' priming and a J-beta primer mix drove a second PCR of about 7 to 11 cycles. Using its own MiXCR run on the 5' RACE reads, TCRdb lists one record per CDR3 protein. This sample has roughly 860,000 distinct CDR3 sequences, with around 62% found just once. The clonotype was recovered from a young man in good health. The sample comprised blood. The rearrangement links TRBV20-1 to TRBJ2-3, with 10 bases aligning to TRBD1. The chain's CDR3 is CSARRDRGSTDTQYF. CDR3 nucleotides: TGCAGTGCTAGGAGGGACAGGGGCTCCACAGATACGCAGTATTTT.